The entry below describes one TCR beta chain. Its antigen is unknown. This CDR3 contains 14 residues. The V end lost 1 base, the J end lost 3 bases, and 9 bases lay between the germline ends. Looked up from germline, CDR1 is SGHTS and CDR2 is YDEGEE. Time point of the sample: newly diagnosed GD, antithyroid drugs for less than 3 months. Scientists built the TCR library using RNA that was extracted from PBMCs. The data were taken from a study of regulatory T cells in long-lasting Graves disease. General study results and limits: Having only a small sample size may have limited accuracy. Persistent disease exhibited a predilection for TRBV28, TRBJ1-2 and TRBJ2-5.

Through Arm-PCR of CDR3 regions and iRepertoire HTBI primers, TCR beta libraries were built. TCRdb reprocessed the multiplex PCR reads with MiXCR, giving one entry per CDR3 protein. The table has around 420,000 distinct CDR3 sequences, 15% seen once. The data also belong to a second study, concerning T cells in Graves' hyperthyroidism and ophthalmopathy.

The source is a woman aged 40 to 55 with Graves disease. Sequenced here: peripheral blood mononuclear cells (PBMCs), sampled at new diagnosis, from a patient treated with antithyroid drugs. This rearrangement joins TRBV5-8 to TRBJ2-3, with TRBD1 as a possible D gene (5 bases). CDR3 nucleotides: TGTGCCAGCAGCTTGACAGGTTTGACAGATACGCAGTATTTT. Translation gives CASSLTGLTDTQYF. Filled out from reference TRBV5-8 and TRBJ2-3, the complete variable domain reads EAGVTQSPTHLIKTRGQQATLRCSPISGHTSVYWYQQALGLGLQFLLWYDEGEERNRGNFPPRFSGRQFPNYSSELNVNALELEDSALYLCASSLTGLTDTQYFGPGTRLTVL.